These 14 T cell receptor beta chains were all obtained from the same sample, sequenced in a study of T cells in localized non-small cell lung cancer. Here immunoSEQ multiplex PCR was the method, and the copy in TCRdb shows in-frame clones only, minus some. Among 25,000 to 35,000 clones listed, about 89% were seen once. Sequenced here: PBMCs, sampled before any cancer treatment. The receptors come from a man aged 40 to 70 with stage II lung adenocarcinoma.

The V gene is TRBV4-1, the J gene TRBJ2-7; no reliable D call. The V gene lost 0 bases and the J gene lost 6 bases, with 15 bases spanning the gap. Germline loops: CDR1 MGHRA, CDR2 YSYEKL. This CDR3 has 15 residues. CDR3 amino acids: CASSQEVTVKVEQYF. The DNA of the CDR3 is TGCGCCAGCAGCCAAGAGGTGACGGTAAAGGTCGAGCAGTACTTC.

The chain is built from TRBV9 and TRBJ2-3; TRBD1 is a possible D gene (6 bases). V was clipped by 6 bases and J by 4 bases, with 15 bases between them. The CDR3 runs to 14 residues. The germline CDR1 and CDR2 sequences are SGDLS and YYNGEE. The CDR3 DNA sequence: TGTGCCAGCACCAGGACAGTCTCGGCAGATACGCAGTATTTT. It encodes CASTRTVSADTQYF.

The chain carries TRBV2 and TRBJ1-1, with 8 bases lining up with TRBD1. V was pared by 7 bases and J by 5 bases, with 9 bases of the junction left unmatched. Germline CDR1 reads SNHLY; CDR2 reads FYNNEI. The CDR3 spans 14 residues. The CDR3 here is CASTLQGVATEAFF. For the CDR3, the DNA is TGTGCCAGCACCCTACAGGGGGTCGCGACTGAAGCTTTCTTT.

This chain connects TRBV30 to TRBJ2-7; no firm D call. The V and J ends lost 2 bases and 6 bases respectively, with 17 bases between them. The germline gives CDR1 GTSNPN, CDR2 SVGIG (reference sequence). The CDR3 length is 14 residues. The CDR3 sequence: CAWSKIGSAGEQYF. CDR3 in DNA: TGTGCCTGGAGTAAAATTGGATCAGCTGGCGAGCAGTACTTC.

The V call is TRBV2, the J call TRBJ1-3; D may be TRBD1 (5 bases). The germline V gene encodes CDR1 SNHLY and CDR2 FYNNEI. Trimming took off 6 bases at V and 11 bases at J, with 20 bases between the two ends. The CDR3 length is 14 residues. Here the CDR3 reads CASSLGTAARSIYF. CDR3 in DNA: TGTGCCAGCAGCCTAGGGACCGCAGCTCGCTCCATATATTTT. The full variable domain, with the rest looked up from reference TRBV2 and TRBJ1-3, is EPEVTQTPSHQVTQMGQEVILRCVPISNHLYFYWYRQILGQKVEFLVSFYNNEISEKSEIFDDQFSVERPDGSNFTLKIRSTKLEDSAMYFCASSLGTAARSIYFGEGSWLTVV.

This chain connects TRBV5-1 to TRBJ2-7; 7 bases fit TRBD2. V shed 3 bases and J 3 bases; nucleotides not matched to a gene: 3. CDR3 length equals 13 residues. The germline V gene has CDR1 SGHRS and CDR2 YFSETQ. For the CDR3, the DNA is TGCGCCAGCAGCTCTCCGGGGGGCTACGAGCAGTACTTC. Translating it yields CASSSPGGYEQYF.

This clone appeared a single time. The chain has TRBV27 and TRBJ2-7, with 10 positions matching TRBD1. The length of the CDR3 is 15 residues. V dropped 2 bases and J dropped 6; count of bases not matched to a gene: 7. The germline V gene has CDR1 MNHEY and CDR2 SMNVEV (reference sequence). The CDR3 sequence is CASSLSRDRGVEQYF. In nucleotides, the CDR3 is TGTGCCAGCAGTTTAAGCCGGGACAGGGGTGTCGAGCAGTACTTC.

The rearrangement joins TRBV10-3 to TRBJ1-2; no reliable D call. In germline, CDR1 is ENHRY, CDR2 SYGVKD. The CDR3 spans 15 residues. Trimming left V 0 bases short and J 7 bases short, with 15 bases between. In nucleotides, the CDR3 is TGTGCCATCAGTGAGTCGACGTTACCCTTCGGTGGCTACACCTTC. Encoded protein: CAISESTLPFGGYTF.

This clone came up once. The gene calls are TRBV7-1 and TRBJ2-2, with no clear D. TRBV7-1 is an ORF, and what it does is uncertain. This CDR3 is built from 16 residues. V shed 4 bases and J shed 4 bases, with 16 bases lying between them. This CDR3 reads CASSLETLRLTGELFF. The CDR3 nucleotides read TGTGCCAGCAGCTTAGAGACGCTAAGACTCACCGGGGAGCTGTTTTTT.

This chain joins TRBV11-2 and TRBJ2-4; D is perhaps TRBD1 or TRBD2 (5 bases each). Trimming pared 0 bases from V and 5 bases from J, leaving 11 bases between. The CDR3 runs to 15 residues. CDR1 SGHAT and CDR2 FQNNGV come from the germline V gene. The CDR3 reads CASSLDSPGQNIQYF. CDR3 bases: TGTGCCAGCAGCTTAGATTCCCCGGGACAAAACATTCAGTACTTC.

For the CDR3, the DNA is TGTGCCAGCGGAGGGGGGTATGAAAAACTGTTTTTT. Translation: CASGGGYEKLFF. The chain joins TRBV6-5 to TRBJ1-4; tentative D call: TRBD1 (6 bases). Germline V CDR1 and CDR2: MNHEY, SVGAGI. V was shortened by 8 bases and J by 6 bases, with 10 bases between the two germline ends. The CDR3 is 12 amino acids.

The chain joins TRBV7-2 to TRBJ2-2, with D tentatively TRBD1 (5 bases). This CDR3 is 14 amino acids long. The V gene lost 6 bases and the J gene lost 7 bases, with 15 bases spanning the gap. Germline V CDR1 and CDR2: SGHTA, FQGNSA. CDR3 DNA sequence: TGTGCCAGCAGAGGACAAGTATGGATCGGGGAGCTGTTTTTT. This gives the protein CASRGQVWIGELFF.

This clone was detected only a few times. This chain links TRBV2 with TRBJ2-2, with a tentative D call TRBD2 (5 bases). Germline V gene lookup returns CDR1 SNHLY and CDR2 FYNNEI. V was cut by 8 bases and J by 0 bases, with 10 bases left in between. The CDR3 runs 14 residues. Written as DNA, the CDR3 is TGTGCCAGCTCCGAGAGGGCGAACACCGGGGAGCTGTTTTTT. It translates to CASSERANTGELFF.

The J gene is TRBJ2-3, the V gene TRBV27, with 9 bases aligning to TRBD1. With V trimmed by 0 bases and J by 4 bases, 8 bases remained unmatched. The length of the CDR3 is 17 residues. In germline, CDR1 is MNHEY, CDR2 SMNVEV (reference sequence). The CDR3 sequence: CASSLSLHRGRADTQYF. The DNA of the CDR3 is TGTGCCAGCAGTTTATCGTTGCACAGGGGGCGAGCAGATACGCAGTATTTT.